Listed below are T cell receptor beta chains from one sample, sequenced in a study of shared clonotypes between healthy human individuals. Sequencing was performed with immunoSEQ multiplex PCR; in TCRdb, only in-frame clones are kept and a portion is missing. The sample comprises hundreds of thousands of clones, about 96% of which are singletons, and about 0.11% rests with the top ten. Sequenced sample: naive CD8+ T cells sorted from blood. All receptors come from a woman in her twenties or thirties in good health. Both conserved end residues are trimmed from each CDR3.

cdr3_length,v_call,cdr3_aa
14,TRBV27,ASSFSIPLAKNIQY
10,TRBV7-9,ASSLGGLEQY
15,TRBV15,ATSRDSPGLTYNEQF
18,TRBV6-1,ASSEASTGTSGGYFHTQY
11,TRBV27,ASSLYPGTEQY
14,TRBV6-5,ASSYSQGFLYNEQF
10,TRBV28,ASRGTGEKLF
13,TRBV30,AWSVVRQGREKLF
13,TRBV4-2,ASSHPGLGLNEQY
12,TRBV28,ASSIQSAKNIQY
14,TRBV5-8,ASSLASVGSYNEQF
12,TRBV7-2,ASSLGWRSGELF
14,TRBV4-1,ASSPRVGGEGYGYT